This T cell receptor beta chain is drawn from a study of cytomegalovirus exposure and HLA in healthy donors. The study's findings and limits: For presence/absence analyses, sequencing depth was assumed to be roughly uniform across donors. A classifier reportedly called cytomegalovirus status with high sensitivity and specificity.

Trimming took off 0 bases at V and 3 bases at J, with 12 bases between the two ends. The germline CDR1 and CDR2 sequences are MRHNA and SNTAGT. The CDR3 spans 16 residues. Primers: 60 Vbeta forward and 13 Jbeta reverse. Produced via immunoSEQ multiplex PCR; TCRdb's table is partial and in-frame only. The table lists about 120,000 clones, approximately 80% of them singletons. About this clone itself: Its matching antigen is unknown.

The chain has TRBV6-4 and TRBJ2-1, with D maybe TRBD1 (6 bases). The TCR was taken from a male donor in good health and CMV-seropositive. The sample comprised PBMCs. CDR3 sequence reads: CASSDSSRTDYNEQFF. The CDR3 DNA follows: TGTGCCAGCAGTGACTCAAGTAGGACAGACTACAATGAGCAGTTCTTC.